Detailed here is one T cell receptor (beta chain). Its binding antigen is unknown. No clone much larger than this one lies a single base away; base qualities are absent. The data belong to a study of T-cell reconstitution after alpha-beta-depleted transplantation in children (dated by TCRdb to the mid-2010s). Background on the whole study: Using TCR repertoire profiling, the study followed T-cell immune reconstitution in a quantitative way in children after TCRalphabeta/CD19-depleted allogeneic hematopoietic cell transplantation.

The trim is 0 bases for V and 5 bases for J, with a gap of 14 bases between the germline ends. Per the germline V gene (reference sequence), LNHNV is the CDR1 and YYDKDF is the CDR2. The CDR3, from cysteine to phenylalanine, totals 16 residues. The retained sequence is limited to the CDR3, 48 bases, with the frame set at the first base. Receptor libraries were prepared by PCR. For sequencing, an Illumina HiSeq 2500 was employed. Molecular barcoding was employed in the preparation of TCR libraries, with unique molecular identifiers being used to normalize TCRbeta repertoire quantification. TCRdb reprocessing: public reads trimmed at Q25 with fastp, clones called with MiXCR, in-frame beta chains kept. Under each unique CDR3 protein, matching rows form one entry showing the most common genes and DNA. Across this sample there are hundreds of thousands of distinct CDR3 sequences, with over 8% seen only once. The ten largest make up roughly a tenth of the sample.

The chain is assembled from TRBV15 and TRBJ1-5, with TRBD1 as a weak D call on 5 bases. The specimen comprised PBMCs from the stem cell graft donor, sampled from the stem cell graft. This sequence originates from a human donor who donated a stem cell graft to a child with SCID. The CDR3 protein sequence reads: CATSRDLVTVDQPQHF. At the DNA level, the sequence is TGTGCCACCAGCAGAGATCTCGTGACAGTCGATCAGCCCCAGCATTTT.